These 4 T cell receptor beta chains share one sample of origin, sequenced in a study of cytomegalovirus exposure and HLA in healthy donors. The PCR employed 60 Vbeta primers together with 13 Jbeta primers. Some clones are missing from TCRdb's copy, which holds only in-frame ones; the method was immunoSEQ multiplex PCR. The table counts about 130,000 clones; 1.5% to 1.8% lies in the top ten. Sequencing used PBMCs. Receptor source: a woman in her thirties or forties in good health and CMV-seronegative.

The chain combines TRBV27 with TRBJ1-1, with TRBD1 matching over 7 bases. J gave up 0 bases and V 11 bases, and 9 bases lay outside the gene matches. The CDR3 extends over 14 amino acids. Per germline, CDR1 MNHEY and CDR2 SMNVEV (reference sequence). In DNA form, the CDR3 reads TGTGCCCAGAAGACAGGGATGATGAACACTGAAGCTTTCTTT. It yields the protein CAQKTGMMNTEAFF.

This chain joins TRBV9 and TRBJ2-1, with a possible D match to TRBD1 (6 bases). There are 17 residues in the CDR3. Per germline, CDR1 SGDLS and CDR2 YYNGEE. Trimming stripped 2 bases from V and 0 bases from J, with 15 bases between. The CDR3 nucleotides are TGTGCCAGCAGCGTGTCGGCTGGGACAAGCTCCTACAATGAGCAGTTCTTC. It is translated as CASSVSAGTSSYNEQFF.

The rearrangement uses TRBV6-1 and TRBJ2-5, with 7 positions matching TRBD2. V was pared by 3 bases and J by 2 bases, with 9 bases of the junction left unmatched. This CDR3 comprises 16 residues. Germline CDR1 reads MNHNS; CDR2 reads SASEGT. DNA for the CDR3: TGTGCCAGCAGTGACTACCTCCTCGGGGGGCAAGAGACCCAGTACTTC. Translating it yields CASSDYLLGGQETQYF.

V and J are TRBV4-3 and TRBJ1-5, with D perhaps matching TRBD1 (5 bases). The CDR3 consists of 17 residues. The germline V and J ends were trimmed by 1 base and 6 bases, with 19 bases remaining between them. Germline V gives CDR1 LGHNA, CDR2 YSLEER. CDR3 bases: TGCGCCAGCAGCCAAGTTGCGATTGGCAGGGTAATTCAGCCCCAGCATTTT. It yields the protein CASSQVAIGRVIQPQHF.